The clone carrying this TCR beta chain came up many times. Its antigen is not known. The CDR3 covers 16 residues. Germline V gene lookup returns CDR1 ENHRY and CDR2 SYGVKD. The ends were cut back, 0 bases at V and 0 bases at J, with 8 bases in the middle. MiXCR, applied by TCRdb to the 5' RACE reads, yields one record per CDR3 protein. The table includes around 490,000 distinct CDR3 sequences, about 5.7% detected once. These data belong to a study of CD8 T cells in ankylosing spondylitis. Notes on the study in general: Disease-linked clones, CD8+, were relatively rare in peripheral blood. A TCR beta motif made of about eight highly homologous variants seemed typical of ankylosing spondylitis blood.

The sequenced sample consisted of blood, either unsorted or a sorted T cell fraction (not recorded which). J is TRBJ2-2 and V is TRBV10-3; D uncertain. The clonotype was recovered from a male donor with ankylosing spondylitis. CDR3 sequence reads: CAISESLAANTGELFF. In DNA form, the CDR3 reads TGTGCCATCAGTGAGTCTCTCGCTGCGAACACCGGGGAGCTGTTTTTT.